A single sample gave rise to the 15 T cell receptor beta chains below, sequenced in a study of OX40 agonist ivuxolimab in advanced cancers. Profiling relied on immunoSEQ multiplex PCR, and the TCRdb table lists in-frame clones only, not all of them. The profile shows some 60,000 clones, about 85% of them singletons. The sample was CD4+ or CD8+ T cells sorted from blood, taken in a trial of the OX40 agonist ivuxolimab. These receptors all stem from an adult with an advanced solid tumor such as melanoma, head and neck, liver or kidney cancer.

This chain's CDR3 is CASSLDTAEQYF. The DNA of the CDR3 is TGTGCCAGCAGCTTGGATACGGCCGAGCAGTACTTC. The chain carries TRBV5-6 and TRBJ2-7; D unclear. Trimming shortened V by 0 bases and J by 6 bases, and 7 bases separated the two germline ends. Germline CDR1 reads SGHDT; CDR2 reads YYEEEE. The CDR3 is 12 amino acids.

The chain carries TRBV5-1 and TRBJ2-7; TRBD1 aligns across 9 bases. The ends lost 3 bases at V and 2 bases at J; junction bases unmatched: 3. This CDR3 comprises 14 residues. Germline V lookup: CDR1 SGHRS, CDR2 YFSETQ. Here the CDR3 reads CASSSRQGAYEQYF. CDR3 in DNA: TGCGCCAGCAGCTCCAGACAGGGGGCCTACGAGCAGTACTTC.

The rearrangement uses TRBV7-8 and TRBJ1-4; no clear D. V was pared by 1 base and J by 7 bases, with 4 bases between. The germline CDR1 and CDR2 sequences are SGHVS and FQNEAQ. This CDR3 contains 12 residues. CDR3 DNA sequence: TGTGCCAGCAGCTTAGTCAGTGAAAAACTGTTTTTT. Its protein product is CASSLVSEKLFF.

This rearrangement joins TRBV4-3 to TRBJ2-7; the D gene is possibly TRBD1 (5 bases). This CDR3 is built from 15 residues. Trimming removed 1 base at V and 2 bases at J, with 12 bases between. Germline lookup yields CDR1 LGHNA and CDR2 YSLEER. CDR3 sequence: CASSQVRGVPYEQYF. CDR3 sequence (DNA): TGCGCCAGCAGCCAAGTAAGGGGCGTCCCCTACGAGCAGTACTTC.

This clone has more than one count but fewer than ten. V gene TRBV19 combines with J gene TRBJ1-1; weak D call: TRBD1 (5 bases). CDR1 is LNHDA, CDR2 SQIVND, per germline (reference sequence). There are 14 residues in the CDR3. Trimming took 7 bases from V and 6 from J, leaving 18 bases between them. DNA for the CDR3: TGTGCCAGTAAGCGGGCAGGGAGTACCCCTGAAGCTTTCTTT. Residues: CASKRAGSTPEAFF. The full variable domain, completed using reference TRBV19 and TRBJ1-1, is DGGITQSPKYLFRKEGQNVTLSCEQNLNHDAMYWYRQDPGQGLRLIYYSQIVNDFQKGDIAEGYSVSREKKESFPLTVTSAQKNPTAFYLCASKRAGSTPEAFFGQGTRLTVV.

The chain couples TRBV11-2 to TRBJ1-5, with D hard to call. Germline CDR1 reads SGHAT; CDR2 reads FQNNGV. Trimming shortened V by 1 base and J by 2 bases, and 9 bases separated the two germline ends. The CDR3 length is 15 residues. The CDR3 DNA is TGTGCCAGCAGCTTAGGGGGTGGGGGCAATCAGCCCCAGCATTTT. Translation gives CASSLGGGGNQPQHF. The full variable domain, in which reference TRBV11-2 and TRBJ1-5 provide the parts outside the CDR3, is EAGVAQSPRYKIIEKRQSVAFWCNPISGHATLYWYQQILGQGPKLLIQFQNNGVVDDSQLPKDRFSAERLKGVDSTLKIQPAKLEDSAVYLCASSLGGGGNQPQHFGDGTRLSIL.

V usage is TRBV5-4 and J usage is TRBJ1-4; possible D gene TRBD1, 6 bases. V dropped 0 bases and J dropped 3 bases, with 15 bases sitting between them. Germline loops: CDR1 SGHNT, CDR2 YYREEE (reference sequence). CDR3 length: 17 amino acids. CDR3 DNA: TGTGCCAGCAGCTTGGCCGGGCAGGGGCGTGCTAATGAAAAACTGTTTTTT. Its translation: CASSLAGQGRANEKLFF.

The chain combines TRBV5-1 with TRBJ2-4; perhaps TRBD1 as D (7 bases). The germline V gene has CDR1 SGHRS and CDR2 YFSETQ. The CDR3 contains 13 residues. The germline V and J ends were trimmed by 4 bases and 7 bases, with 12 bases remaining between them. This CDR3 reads CASSAAGGNIQYF. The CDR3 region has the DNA TGCGCCAGCAGCGCGGCAGGGGGGAACATTCAGTACTTC.

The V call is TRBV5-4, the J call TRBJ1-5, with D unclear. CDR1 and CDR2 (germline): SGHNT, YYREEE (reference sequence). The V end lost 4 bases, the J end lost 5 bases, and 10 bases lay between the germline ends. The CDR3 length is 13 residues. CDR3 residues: CASSMDYDQPQHF. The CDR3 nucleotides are TGTGCCAGCAGCATGGACTACGATCAGCCCCAGCATTTT.

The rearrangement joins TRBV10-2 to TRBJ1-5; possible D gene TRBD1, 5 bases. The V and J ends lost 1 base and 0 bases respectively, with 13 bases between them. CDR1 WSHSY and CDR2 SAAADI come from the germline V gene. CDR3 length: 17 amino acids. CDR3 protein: CASSEYMTAYSNQPQHF. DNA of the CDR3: TGCGCCAGCAGTGAGTATATGACAGCTTATAGCAATCAGCCCCAGCATTTT.

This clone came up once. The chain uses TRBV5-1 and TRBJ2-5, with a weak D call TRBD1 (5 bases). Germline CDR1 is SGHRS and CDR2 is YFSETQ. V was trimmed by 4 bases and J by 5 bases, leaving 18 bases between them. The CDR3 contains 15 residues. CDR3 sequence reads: CASSGDRDYIETQYF. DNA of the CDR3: TGCGCCAGCAGCGGAGACAGAGATTACATTGAGACCCAGTACTTC.

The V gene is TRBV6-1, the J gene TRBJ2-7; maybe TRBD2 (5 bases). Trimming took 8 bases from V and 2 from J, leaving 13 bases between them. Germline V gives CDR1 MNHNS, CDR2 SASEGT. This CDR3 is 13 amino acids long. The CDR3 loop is CASGPLGTYEQYF. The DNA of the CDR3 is TGTGCCAGCGGGCCACTAGGTACCTACGAGCAGTACTTC.

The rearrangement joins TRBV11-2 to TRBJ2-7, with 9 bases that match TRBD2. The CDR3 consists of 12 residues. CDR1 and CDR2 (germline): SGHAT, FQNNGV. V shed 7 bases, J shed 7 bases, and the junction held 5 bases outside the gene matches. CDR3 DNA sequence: TGTGCCAGCACTCCGCGGGAGGGTGAGCAGTACTTC. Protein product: CASTPREGEQYF.

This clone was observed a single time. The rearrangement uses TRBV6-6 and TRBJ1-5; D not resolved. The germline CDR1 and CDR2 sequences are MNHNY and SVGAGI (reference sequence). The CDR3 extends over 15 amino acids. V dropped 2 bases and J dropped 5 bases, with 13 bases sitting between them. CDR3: CASSYMPGSDQPQHF. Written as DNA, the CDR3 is TGTGCCAGCAGTTACATGCCCGGATCCGATCAGCCCCAGCATTTT.

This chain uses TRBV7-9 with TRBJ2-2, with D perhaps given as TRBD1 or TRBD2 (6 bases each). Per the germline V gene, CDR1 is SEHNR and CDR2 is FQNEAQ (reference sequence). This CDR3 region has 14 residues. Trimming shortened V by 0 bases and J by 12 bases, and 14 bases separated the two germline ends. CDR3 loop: CASSLAGGIGKLFF. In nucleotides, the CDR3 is TGTGCCAGCAGCTTAGCGGGGGGCATCGGCAAGCTGTTTTTT.